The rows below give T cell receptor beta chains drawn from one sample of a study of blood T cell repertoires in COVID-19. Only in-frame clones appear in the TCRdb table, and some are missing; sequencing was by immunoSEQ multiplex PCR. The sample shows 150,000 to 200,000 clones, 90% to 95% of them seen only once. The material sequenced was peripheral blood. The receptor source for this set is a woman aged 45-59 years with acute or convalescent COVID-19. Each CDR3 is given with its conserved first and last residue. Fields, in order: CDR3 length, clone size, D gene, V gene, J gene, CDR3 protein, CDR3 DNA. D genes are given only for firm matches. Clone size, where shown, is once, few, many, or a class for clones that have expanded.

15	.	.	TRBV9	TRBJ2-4	CASSPGQTAKNIQYF	TGTGCCAGCAGCCCCGGACAGACAGCCAAAAACATTCAGTACTTC
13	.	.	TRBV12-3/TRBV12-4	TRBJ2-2	CASSFHSAGELFF	TGTGCCAGCAGTTTCCACTCGGCCGGGGAGCTGTTTTTT
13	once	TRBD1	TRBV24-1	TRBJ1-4	CATSQQGDEKLFF	TGTGCCACCAGCCAACAGGGGGATGAAAAACTGTTTTTT
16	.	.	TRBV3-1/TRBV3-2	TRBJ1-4	CASSPARGTTNEKLFF	TGTGCCAGCAGCCCCGCCAGGGGAACAACTAATGAAAAACTGTTTTTT
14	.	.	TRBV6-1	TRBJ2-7	CASSELPGFYEQYF	TGTGCCAGCAGTGAATTACCGGGGTTCTACGAGCAGTACTTC
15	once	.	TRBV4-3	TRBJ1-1	CASSQDEEENTEAFF	TGCGCCAGCAGCCAAGATGAGGAAGAGAACACTGAAGCTTTCTTT
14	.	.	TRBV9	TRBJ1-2	CASSVGQTPNGYTF	TGTGCCAGCAGCGTAGGGCAAACCCCGAATGGCTACACCTTC
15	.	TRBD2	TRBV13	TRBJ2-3	CASSPGTSKTDTQYF	TGTGCCAGCAGCCCCGGGACTAGTAAAACAGATACGCAGTATTTT
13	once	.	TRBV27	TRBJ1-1	CASSLTEGEEAFF	TGTGCCAGCAGTTTAACAGAAGGGGAAGAAGCTTTCTTT
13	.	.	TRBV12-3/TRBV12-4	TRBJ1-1	CASSPPGGSEAFF	TGTGCCAGCAGTCCCCCGGGGGGGTCTGAAGCTTTCTTT
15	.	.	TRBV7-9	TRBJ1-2	CASSLRHLPSDGYTF	TGTGCCAGCAGCTTGCGGCATCTACCGAGTGATGGCTACACCTTC
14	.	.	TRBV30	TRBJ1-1	CAWSVTQGITEAFF	TGTGCCTGGAGTGTAACTCAGGGGATCACTGAAGCTTTCTTT
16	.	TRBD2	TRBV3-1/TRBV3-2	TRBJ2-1	CASSLGTSGRFHEQFF	TGTGCCAGCAGCCTCGGGACTAGCGGGAGGTTCCATGAGCAGTTCTTC
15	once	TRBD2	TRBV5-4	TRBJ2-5	CASSLVREGPETQYF	TGTGCCAGCAGCTTGGTACGGGAGGGCCCAGAGACCCAGTACTTC
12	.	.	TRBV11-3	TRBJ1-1	CASSLGHTEAFF	TGTGCCAGCAGCTTGGGGCACACTGAAGCTTTCTTT
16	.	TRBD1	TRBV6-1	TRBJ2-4	CASSEVTGKAKNIQYF	TGTGCCAGCAGTGAAGTGACAGGGAAAGCCAAAAACATTCAGTACTTC
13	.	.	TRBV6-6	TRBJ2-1	CASNRGYLNEQFF	TGTGCCAGCAACCGAGGGTATTTGAATGAGCAGTTCTTC
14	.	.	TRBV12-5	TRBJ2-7	CATLTREIPYEQYF	TGTGCTACCCTGACCAGGGAAATCCCCTACGAGCAGTACTTC
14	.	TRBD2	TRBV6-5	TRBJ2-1	CASSYWEGHNEQFF	TGTGCCAGCAGTTACTGGGAGGGCCACAATGAGCAGTTCTTC
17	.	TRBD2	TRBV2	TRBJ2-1	CASTNTRDSGNFYEQFF	TGTGCCAGCACTAATACTCGGGATAGCGGGAACTTTTATGAGCAGTTCTTC
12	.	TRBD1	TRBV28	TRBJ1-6	CASGQGIAPLHF	TGTGCCAGCGGACAGGGGATTGCACCCCTCCACTTT
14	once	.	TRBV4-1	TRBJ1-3	CASSRLGAGNTIYF	TGCGCCAGCAGCCGGTTAGGGGCTGGAAACACCATATATTTT